The 18 T cell receptor beta chains reported below all come from one sample, sequenced in a study of radiation and T cells in renal cell carcinoma (dated by TCRdb to 2020 to 2021). The sample's time point label, decoded: blood 4 weeks post-SBRT, at nephrectomy. The treatment or condition label of this sample denotes: 15 Gy SBRT to primary tumor, nephrectomy 4 weeks later. The receptor library was made with the immunoSEQ multiplex PCR assay. Drawn from immuneACCESS, this table holds only the in-frame rearrangements with V and J called that TCRdb kept. Clones are partly lost; checked studies trace under half to an unresolved V gene and leave the rest unexplained. A total of about 90,000 clones appear in this sample, roughly 88% of them only once. Clones ranked in the top ten supply around 7.7% of the sample. Sequenced material: blood, taken from a patient whose treatment included radiotherapy and nephrectomy. The receptor source for this set is a man in his sixties with renal cell carcinoma.

The rearrangement joins TRBV25-1 to TRBJ1-4; TRBD1 might be the D (6 bases). Trimming took 3 bases from V and 2 from J, leaving 13 bases between them. CDR1 is MGHDK, CDR2 SYGVNS, per germline. The CDR3 is 16 residues long. CDR3 sequence reads: CASSDTGTSTNEKLFF. The CDR3, as DNA: TGTGCCAGCAGTGATACAGGGACCTCTACTAATGAAAAACTGTTTTTT.

The chain links TRBV6-5 to TRBJ2-7; 9 nucleotides agree with TRBD1. The CDR3 length is 14 residues. CDR1 MNHEY and CDR2 SVGAGI come from the germline V gene. Trimming at V came to 6 bases and at J to 5 bases, leaving 8 bases not matched to a gene. The CDR3: CASRSPGQGDEQYF. DNA for the CDR3: TGTGCCAGCAGAAGCCCGGGACAGGGCGACGAGCAGTACTTC.

The chain employs TRBV11-2 and TRBJ1-2; TRBD1 agrees at 7 bases. The J segment lost 0 bases and the V segment lost 7 bases, leaving 5 bases of the junction unmatched. This CDR3 has 14 amino acids. The germline CDR1 and CDR2 sequences are SGHAT and FQNNGV. CDR3 in DNA: TGTGCCAGCACCATAGGACAGGCTAACTATGGCTACACCTTC. It translates to CASTIGQANYGYTF.

The chain joins TRBV7-2 to TRBJ2-7; perhaps TRBD1 as D (5 bases). Trimming left V 4 bases short and J 6 bases short, with 19 bases between. CDR1 and CDR2 (germline): SGHTA, FQGNSA. This CDR3 contains 15 residues. The CDR3, as DNA: TGTGCCAGCAGCTGGGGCCGTGGAAGGGTGGGCGAGCAGTACTTC. Its translation: CASSWGRGRVGEQYF.

The V call is TRBV29-1, the J call TRBJ1-5, with unresolved D. The CDR3 is 13 amino acids. The germline V gene encodes CDR1 SQVTM and CDR2 ANQGSEA. The germline V and J ends were trimmed by 6 bases and 6 bases, with 15 bases remaining between them. In nucleotides, the CDR3 is TGCAGCGTGACTGTTGGCATCTCTCAGCCCCAGCATTTT. It specifies CSVTVGISQPQHF. Together with reference TRBV29-1 and TRBJ1-5, the CDR3 gives the full variable domain: SAVISQKPSRDICQRGTSLTIQCQVDSQVTMMFWYRQQPGQSLTLIATANQGSEATYESGFVIDKFPISRPNLTFSTLTVSNMSPEDSSIYLCSVTVGISQPQHFGDGTRLSIL.

V gene TRBV19 combines with J gene TRBJ1-1; 7 bases match TRBD1. The germline V gene encodes CDR1 LNHDA and CDR2 SQIVND (reference sequence). The CDR3 length is 13 residues. V trimming: 5 bases; J trimming: 3 bases; junction bases outside the gene matches: 3. CDR3 DNA sequence: TGTGCCAGTAGTGGGACAGATGACACTGAAGCTTTCTTT. This translates into CASSGTDDTEAFF.

The rearrangement joins TRBV11-2 to TRBJ2-2; D call uncertain. CDR3 length: 13 residues. Germline loops: CDR1 SGHAT, CDR2 FQNNGV. The V end was cut by 3 bases, the J end by 5 bases, with 7 bases between. DNA of the CDR3: TGTGCCAGCAGCTTTACCGGTACCGGGGAGCTGTTTTTT. Amino acid sequence: CASSFTGTGELFF.

The chain has TRBV5-6 and TRBJ2-4; D not certain. This CDR3 contains 17 residues. Looked up from germline, CDR1 is SGHDT and CDR2 is YYEEEE. V lost 0 bases to trimming and J lost 0 bases, with 13 bases between them. The CDR3 spells CASSLAGSLLAKNIQYF. The CDR3 DNA follows: TGTGCCAGCAGCTTGGCGGGCAGTCTTTTAGCCAAAAACATTCAGTACTTC.

The chain is built from TRBV5-1 and TRBJ2-7, with a possible D match to TRBD2 (5 bases). This CDR3 spans 14 amino acids. Germline-derived CDR1 and CDR2 are SGHRS and YFSETQ. V was clipped by 2 bases and J by 2 bases, with 11 bases between them. CDR3 protein: CASSFGEHPYEQYF. In DNA form, the CDR3 reads TGCGCCAGCAGCTTCGGGGAACACCCCTACGAGCAGTACTTC.

This chain uses TRBV7-9 with TRBJ2-3; D might be TRBD2 (6 bases). Germline CDR1 reads SEHNR; CDR2 reads FQNEAQ (reference sequence). V gave up 8 bases and J gave up 6 bases, with 9 bases separating them. CDR3 size: 11 residues. CDR3 in amino acids: CASDRGDTQYF. DNA for the CDR3: TGTGCCAGCGACCGGGGGGATACGCAGTATTTT.

This clone was counted only a few times. The V gene is TRBV4-1, the J gene TRBJ2-5, with 9 nucleotides matching TRBD1. From germline, CDR1 is MGHRA and CDR2 YSYEKL. J was trimmed by 4 bases and V by 3 bases; bases with no gene match: 15. There are 18 residues in the CDR3. The CDR3 loop reads CASSHYTLLDRGGETQYF. DNA of the CDR3: TGCGCCAGCAGCCACTATACTCTCTTGGACAGGGGTGGAGAGACCCAGTACTTC.

The rearrangement links TRBV10-3 to TRBJ2-3, with 7 bases that match TRBD2. Germline V CDR1 and CDR2: ENHRY, SYGVKD. There are 13 residues in the CDR3. The V segment lost 11 bases and the J segment 3 bases; nucleotides outside the gene matches: 8. CDR3 loop: CAVRWEGTDTQYF. The CDR3 DNA is TGTGCCGTCCGGTGGGAGGGGACAGATACGCAGTATTTT.

The chain couples TRBV28 to TRBJ2-7; 10 bases align to TRBD1. This CDR3 region has 15 residues. The germline CDR1 and CDR2 sequences are MDHEN and SYDVKM. The junction had 13 bases not matched to a gene; V was cut back by 8 bases and J by 6 bases. The CDR3 nucleotides read TGTGCCAGCGGGAACCGGGGACAGGGGATGATCGAGCAGTACTTC. It yields the protein CASGNRGQGMIEQYF.

This clone was counted only a few times. CDR3 amino acids: CASSQRGPRYTF. The CDR3 DNA reads TGTGCCAGCAGCCAAAGGGGTCCGCGCTACACCTTC. The chain employs TRBV4-2 and TRBJ1-2; perhaps TRBD1 as D (5 bases). The CDR3 contains 12 residues. Deletions cut 2 bases from V and 9 bases from J, with 10 bases between. Germline CDR1 reads LGHNA; CDR2 reads YNFKEQ.

This chain links TRBV30 with TRBJ2-5; 14 nucleotides match TRBD2. The J call may be mistaken, given a closer DNA end match to TRBJ2-7. CDR1 is GTSNPN, CDR2 SVGIG, per germline (reference sequence). CDR3 length: 17 residues. DNA of the CDR3: TGTGCCTGGAGGGGAGCCGGGACTAGCGGGGGCTCCTACGAGCAGTACTTC. Protein: CAWRGAGTSGGSYEQYF.

This clone was seen a single time. This chain connects TRBV5-4 to TRBJ2-7; perhaps D is TRBD1 or TRBD2 (5 bases each). V lost 9 bases and J lost 7, with 11 bases in between. CDR3 size: 10 residues. The V gene's germline CDR1 is SGHNT and CDR2 YYREEE (reference sequence). CDR3 residues: CATGDREQYF. In DNA form, the CDR3 reads TGTGCCACCGGGGACCGAGAGCAGTACTTC.

The chain links TRBV19 to TRBJ1-1, with D possibly TRBD1 on 5 matching bases. The ends were cut back, 3 bases at V and 6 bases at J, with 14 bases in the middle. CDR1 and CDR2 from the germline V gene are LNHDA and SQIVND (reference sequence). The CDR3 contains 14 residues. Here the CDR3 reads CASSIRGPPPEAFF. The CDR3, as DNA: TGTGCCAGTAGTATTAGGGGTCCACCCCCTGAAGCTTTCTTT.

The chain combines TRBV7-8 with TRBJ2-2; TRBD2 agrees at 12 bases. This CDR3 spans 21 amino acids. From germline, CDR1 is SGHVS and CDR2 FQNEAQ. V dropped 5 bases and J dropped 4; count of bases not matched to a gene: 20. The CDR3 loop is CASSPYRRRLAGVFGTGELFF. The CDR3 DNA is TGTGCCAGCAGCCCATATCGACGGAGACTAGCGGGAGTTTTTGGCACCGGGGAGCTGTTTTTT.